The following is a T cell receptor beta chain sequence with its context. Antigen unknown. These data belong to a study of a mutant IDH1 vaccine in newly diagnosed glioma. From germline, CDR1 is SGHKS and CDR2 YYEKEE (reference sequence). Trimming stripped 4 bases from V and 5 bases from J, with 12 bases between. CDR3 length: 13 amino acids. As for time point: week 47, end of study. What each vaccine dose contained was 300 ug of mutant IDH1 20-mer peptide, accompanied by topical imiquimod. Here immunoSEQ multiplex PCR was the method, and the copy in TCRdb shows in-frame clones only, minus some. The data hold about 94,000 clones, with around 92% observed a single time.

The TCR was taken from a woman between 50 and 59 years old with glioma. J is TRBJ2-5 and V is TRBV5-5, with D perhaps matching TRBD2 (5 bases). The starting material was PBMCs, obtained from a glioma patient whose treatment included an IDH1 peptide vaccine. The CDR3 DNA is TGTGCCAGCAGCACCTCACTAGATGAGACCCAGTACTTC. Its translation: CASSTSLDETQYF.